Listed here are 14 T cell receptor beta chains from one sample, sequenced in a study of shared T cell receptors in the human thymus. Assay: immunoSEQ multiplex PCR; the TCRdb copy retains only in-frame clones and omits some. There are more than 300,000 clones in the sample; 85% to 95% occur only once, and roughly 0.02% lies in the top ten. The sequencing sample was made of thymocytes. Receptor source: a human donor.

The chain joins TRBV18 to TRBJ1-2; possible D gene TRBD1, 5 bases. Germline CDR1 KGHSH, CDR2 LQKENI. This CDR3 is 15 amino acids long. V dropped 0 bases and J dropped 4 bases, with 12 bases sitting between them. This CDR3 is CASSPPAGTLYGYTF. DNA for the CDR3: TGTGCCAGCTCACCACCGGCAGGGACCCTCTATGGCTACACCTTC.

The genes are TRBV10-3 and TRBJ1-5, with D possibly being TRBD1 (6 bases). The CDR3 covers 15 residues. The ends were cut back, 10 bases at V and 5 bases at J, with 21 bases in the middle. Germline V CDR1 and CDR2: ENHRY, SYGVKD. CDR3 sequence (DNA): TGTGCCAGCAAGGGGGACCGGGGGCGATATCAGCCCCAGCATTTT. Translated, it gives CASKGDRGRYQPQHF.

In nucleotides, the CDR3 is TGCAGTGCTAGTAAGGGAGATGGCTACACCTTC. Translation gives CSASKGDGYTF. The rearrangement joins TRBV20-1 to TRBJ1-2; no clear D gene. The CDR3 extends over 11 amino acids. Trimming removed 3 bases from V and 6 bases from J, with 8 bases in between. In germline, CDR1 is DFQATT, CDR2 SNEGSKA (reference sequence).

V gene TRBV4-2 combines with J gene TRBJ2-1, with 10 bases identical to TRBD2. The CDR3 has 17 residues. CDR1 LGHNA and CDR2 YNFKEQ come from the germline V gene. With 0 bases clipped from V and 9 bases from J, the junction kept 11 bases outside the gene matches. The CDR3 DNA reads as TGTGCCAGCAGCCAAGATGTCGCGAGCGGGAGGGCCGTTGAGCAGTTCTTC. Translated, it gives CASSQDVASGRAVEQFF.

The rearrangement uses TRBV7-2 and TRBJ1-2; 9 nucleotides align to TRBD1. Per the germline V gene, CDR1 is SGHTA and CDR2 is FQGNSA. CDR3 length: 13 residues. Trimming at V came to 6 bases and at J to 6 bases, leaving 5 bases not matched to a gene. CDR3 in amino acids: CASRRGQGDGYTF. The DNA of the CDR3 is TGTGCCAGCAGACGGGGACAGGGAGATGGCTACACCTTC. Looking up the rest from reference TRBV7-2 and TRBJ1-2 gives the full variable domain: GAGVSQSPSNKVTEKGKDVELRCDPISGHTALYWYRQSLGQGLEFLIYFQGNSAPDKSGLPSDRFSAERTGGSVSTLTIQRTQQEDSAVYLCASRRGQGDGYTFGSGTRLTVV.

The count of this clone is one. The rearrangement links TRBV11-3 to TRBJ2-1; 13 bases map to TRBD2. Germline lookup yields CDR1 SGHNT and CDR2 YENEEA. CDR3 length: 16 amino acids. V lost 0 bases, J lost 4 bases, and 0 bases stayed unmatched. This chain's CDR3 is CASSLEGLAGYNEQFF. As DNA, the CDR3 is TGTGCCAGCAGCTTAGAGGGACTAGCGGGATACAATGAGCAGTTCTTC.

The rearrangement joins TRBV5-4 to TRBJ1-1; no clear D. V was shortened by 0 bases and J by 1 base, with 13 bases between the two germline ends. The germline gives CDR1 SGHNT, CDR2 YYREEE (reference sequence). The CDR3 loop spans 16 amino acids. The CDR3 region is CASSLAGGRWNTEAFF. The CDR3 nucleotides are TGTGCCAGCAGCTTGGCCGGCGGACGGTGGAACACTGAAGCTTTCTTT.

The sample holds one count of this clone. The chain couples TRBV7-2 to TRBJ1-2; no clear D. The CDR3 loop spans 21 amino acids. The germline V gene has CDR1 SGHTA and CDR2 FQGNSA. Between the trimmed V and J ends, which lost 0 bases and 4 bases, there was a span of 30 bases. The DNA of the CDR3 is TGTGCCAGCAGCTTAGCTGGTCGGCGTCGCAGGCGGAACCCCTGCTGCTATGGCTACACCTTC. Its protein is CASSLAGRRRRRNPCCYGYTF.

The genes are TRBV7-2 and TRBJ2-2; 10 nucleotides line up with TRBD2. V lost 1 base to trimming and J lost 7 bases; unmatched junction nucleotides: 6. Germline V CDR1 and CDR2: SGHTA, FQGNSA. This CDR3 spans 16 amino acids. This CDR3 reads CASSLVLAGSNGELFF. For the CDR3, the DNA is TGTGCCAGCAGCTTAGTACTAGCGGGATCGAACGGGGAGCTGTTTTTT.

This clone appeared a single time. The chain employs TRBV28 and TRBJ2-7; 11 nucleotides align to TRBD1. The germline CDR1 and CDR2 sequences are MDHEN and SYDVKM. CDR3 length: 15 residues. The ends lost 7 bases at V and 5 bases at J; junction bases unmatched: 10. CDR3 residues: CASNSIGQGANEQYF. The CDR3 region has the DNA TGTGCCAGCAACTCAATAGGACAGGGGGCGAACGAGCAGTACTTC.

The chain employs TRBV5-6 and TRBJ2-1, with D possibly being TRBD2 (6 bases). The CDR3 loop spans 18 amino acids. Germline V lookup: CDR1 SGHDT, CDR2 YYEEEE. V was clipped by 4 bases and J by 0 bases, with 20 bases between them. CDR3 residues: CASSPRVGGGSSYNEQFF. In DNA form, the CDR3 reads TGTGCCAGCAGCCCCAGGGTTGGGGGAGGAAGCTCCTACAATGAGCAGTTCTTC.

The genes are TRBV28 and TRBJ2-7, with TRBD2 matching 9 bases. This CDR3 has 13 residues. Germline V gene lookup returns CDR1 MDHEN and CDR2 SYDVKM. Trimming removed 5 bases from V and 3 bases from J; junction bases left unmatched: 2. The CDR3 region is CASSEREVYEQYF. CDR3 coding DNA: TGTGCCAGCAGTGAGCGGGAGGTCTACGAGCAGTACTTC.

The chain carries TRBV4-1 and TRBJ2-1; 10 bases match TRBD1. The CDR3 totals 15 residues. Per germline, CDR1 MGHRA and CDR2 YSYEKL. After removal of 3 bases from V and 5 bases from J, the junction contained 4 bases not matched to a gene. CDR3 sequence: CASSQPTGGHNEQFF. The CDR3 DNA reads TGCGCCAGCAGCCAGCCGACAGGGGGCCACAATGAGCAGTTCTTC.

The chain's CDR3 is CASSPPGSSGNTIYF. CDR3 coding DNA: TGTGCCAGCTCACCACCAGGGAGCTCTGGAAACACCATATATTTT. The V and J genes are TRBV18 and TRBJ1-3, with unresolved D. Germline CDR1 is KGHSH and CDR2 is LQKENI. This CDR3 is built from 15 residues. V shed 0 bases and J shed 0 bases, with 6 bases lying between them.